Listed below are T cell receptor beta chains from one sample, sequenced in a study of memory CD4+ T cells and cytomegalovirus serostatus. Data came from immunoSEQ multiplex PCR; TCRdb stores just in-frame clones and leaves some out. The sample holds about 53,000 clones; roughly three quarters are singletons and the top ten take over 0.65%. Sequencing used memory CD4+ T cells from blood. These receptors were taken from an adult in good health and CMV-seronegative. CDR3s include the opening cysteine and the closing phenylalanine or tryptophan. A D gene is named only where the DNA matches it firmly. Some rows mark clone size as missing; the rest say once, few, many or name a class of expanded clone.

J: TRBJ2-7
size: .
D: TRBD1
V: TRBV6-5
DNA: TGTGCCAGCAGATCCCACGGACAGGGCACGGGGGAGCAGTACTTC
CDR3: CASRSHGQGTGEQYF

J: TRBJ1-6
size: few
D: .
V: TRBV10-3
DNA: TGTGCCATCAGTGAAAGGCAGGGGAATTCACCCCTCCACTTT
CDR3: CAISERQGNSPLHF

J: TRBJ1-2
size: few
D: .
V: TRBV7-9
DNA: TGTGCCAGCAGCCAGCCGCGGGGCTACACCTTC
CDR3: CASSQPRGYTF

J: TRBJ2-6
size: .
D: .
V: TRBV5-4
DNA: TGTGCCAGCAGCTTCCGGGGATTCAGCTCTGGGGCCAACGTCCTGACTTTC
CDR3: CASSFRGFSSGANVLTF

J: TRBJ2-4
size: .
D: .
V: TRBV5-4
DNA: TGTGCCAGCAGCTTGACGAGGGGCATTCAGTACTTC
CDR3: CASSLTRGIQYF

J: TRBJ2-3
size: .
D: TRBD2
V: TRBV2
DNA: TGTGCCAGCAGTGAAGGACTAGCGGGCTCAGATACGCAGTATTTT
CDR3: CASSEGLAGSDTQYF

J: TRBJ1-5
size: .
D: TRBD1
V: TRBV12-5
DNA: TGTGCTAGTGGCCCCACAGGGGGCAATCAGCCCCAGCATTTT
CDR3: CASGPTGGNQPQHF

J: TRBJ2-1
size: few
D: .
V: TRBV16
DNA: TGTGCCAGCAGCCAATCGAGGGGGTATGAGCAGTTCTTC
CDR3: CASSQSRGYEQFF

J: TRBJ2-1
size: .
D: TRBD1
V: TRBV5-4
DNA: TGTGCCAGCAGCCCGGTCCCGGGACAGGGTTCCAATGAGCAGTTCTTC
CDR3: CASSPVPGQGSNEQFF

J: TRBJ2-5
size: .
D: .
V: TRBV11-2
DNA: TGTGCCAGCAGCTCCCTCAAGGGATTCCAAGAGACCCAGTACTTC
CDR3: CASSSLKGFQETQYF

J: TRBJ2-5
size: .
D: .
V: TRBV5-1
DNA: TGCGCCAGCAGCTCTTCCGGGGCGGAGGTGGAGACCCAGTACTTC
CDR3: CASSSSGAEVETQYF

J: TRBJ2-1
size: few
D: TRBD2
V: TRBV11-2
DNA: TGTGCCAGCAGCTTAAATATAGCGGGTGGATCCTACAATGAGCAGTTCTTC
CDR3: CASSLNIAGGSYNEQFF

J: TRBJ2-5
size: .
D: .
V: TRBV7-2
DNA: TGTGCCAGCAGTAGCCGGTCTCAAGAGACCCAGTACTTC
CDR3: CASSSRSQETQYF

J: TRBJ2-5
size: .
D: .
V: TRBV2
DNA: TGTGCCAGCGCGGAGGGGGGGCGAGAGACCCAGTACTTC
CDR3: CASAEGGRETQYF

J: TRBJ2-1
size: .
D: .
V: TRBV12-5
DNA: TGTGCTAGCACCTCAGGGGCCAGGGGTCGAGTAGGACAGTACAATGAGCAGTTCTTC
CDR3: CASTSGARGRVGQYNEQFF

J: TRBJ1-2
size: .
D: .
V: TRBV18
DNA: TGTGCCAGCTCACCAAACCTTGGCGGGGGGGCCTCTAACTATGGCTACACCTTC
CDR3: CASSPNLGGGASNYGYTF

J: TRBJ2-5
size: .
D: .
V: TRBV30
DNA: TGTGCCTGGAGTGAAACGGGGGGCATCGGGACCCAGTACTTC
CDR3: CAWSETGGIGTQYF

J: TRBJ1-4
size: .
D: TRBD1
V: TRBV6-1
DNA: TGTGCCAGCATGACAGGGGGCCATGAAAAACTGTTTTTT
CDR3: CASMTGGHEKLFF

J: TRBJ2-2
size: .
D: TRBD2
V: TRBV9
DNA: TGTGCCAGCAGCGTAATAGCGGGGGGCGAAGCCGGGGAGCTGTTTTTT
CDR3: CASSVIAGGEAGELFF

J: TRBJ1-3
size: .
D: .
V: TRBV7-9
DNA: TGTGCCAGCAGCTTATGGGGGACTGGAAACACCATATATTTT
CDR3: CASSLWGTGNTIYF

J: TRBJ2-6
size: .
D: .
V: TRBV6-5
DNA: TGTGCCAGCAGTTATGGCCGATCTGGGGCCAACGTCCTGACTTTC
CDR3: CASSYGRSGANVLTF

J: TRBJ1-5
size: .
D: .
V: TRBV15
DNA: TGTGCCACCAGCAGAGGAGATAGCAATCAGCCCCAGCATTTT
CDR3: CATSRGDSNQPQHF

J: TRBJ2-7
size: .
D: TRBD2
V: TRBV2
DNA: TGTGCCAGCAGTGATGGACTAGCACTGCTTTGGGAGCAGTACTTC
CDR3: CASSDGLALLWEQYF

J: TRBJ1-6
size: .
D: TRBD1
V: TRBV4-3
DNA: TGCGCCAGCAACCAGGGACAGGTTAATTCACCCCTCCACTTT
CDR3: CASNQGQVNSPLHF

J: TRBJ1-2
size: .
D: .
V: TRBV18
DNA: TGTGCCAGCTCACCTCTTCCCCAGGTTGGGGGCTATGGCTACACCTTC
CDR3: CASSPLPQVGGYGYTF

J: TRBJ1-1
size: .
D: TRBD1
V: TRBV5-1
DNA: TGCGCCAGCAGCCCGGTGAACAGGGGCGCTAACACTGAAGCTTTCTTT
CDR3: CASSPVNRGANTEAFF

J: TRBJ1-2
size: once
D: .
V: TRBV19
DNA: TGTGCCAGTAGTATAACGGGGAAACATGGCTACACCTTC
CDR3: CASSITGKHGYTF

J: TRBJ2-2
size: medium-sized
D: .
V: TRBV5-1
DNA: TGCGCCAGCAGCGCCGGACAGCTACAAACCGGGGAGCTGTTTTTT
CDR3: CASSAGQLQTGELFF

J: TRBJ2-2
size: .
D: .
V: TRBV4-3
DNA: TGCGCCAGCAGCCACGACTGGGACACCGGGGAGCTGTTTTTT
CDR3: CASSHDWDTGELFF